The 18 T cell receptor beta chains below all came from one sample that was sequenced in a study of blood T cell repertoires in COVID-19. The assay was immunoSEQ multiplex PCR, and TCRdb's table has in-frame clones only and misses some. This sample has 350,000 to 550,000 clones, with 70% to 90% found just once. The specimen was PBMCs or T cells enriched from blood (not recorded which). Receptor source: a woman aged 18-29 years with acute COVID-19.

The rearrangement links TRBV5-1 to TRBJ2-5; D gene unclear. Trimming removed 5 bases at V and 2 bases at J, with 7 bases between. The CDR3 covers 12 residues. CDR1 and CDR2 from the germline V gene are SGHRS and YFSETQ. DNA of the CDR3: TGCGCCAGCAGGATCCAGCAAGAGACCCAGTACTTC. Translating it yields CASRIQQETQYF.

About this clone: A read error may produce the germline difference seen at one junction end. The V gene is TRBV6-1, the J gene TRBJ1-5; TRBD1 might be the D (5 bases). This CDR3 is 14 amino acids long. The germline V gene has CDR1 MNHNS and CDR2 SASEGT. The CDR3 region is CASREDSSNQPQHF. CDR3 bases: TGTGCCAGCAGAGAAGACAGCAGCAATCAGCCCCAGCATTTT.

This clone has just one count. This CDR3 is CASRPSLAGGEQYF. CDR3 nucleotides: TGTGCCAGCAGACCCTCGCTAGCGGGAGGTGAGCAGTACTTC. The chain carries TRBV28 and TRBJ2-7; 11 bases are shared with TRBD2. CDR3 length equals 14 residues. V gave up 6 bases and J gave up 7 bases; unmatched junction bases: 8. Germline V gene lookup returns CDR1 MDHEN and CDR2 SYDVKM.

CDR3 nucleotide sequence: TGTGCCAGCAGCTTGGACAGCCGAAACACTGAAGCTTTCTTT. It codes for CASSLDSRNTEAFF. J is TRBJ1-1 and V is TRBV5-4; D remains unclear. CDR1 and CDR2 (germline): SGHNT, YYREEE (reference sequence). This CDR3 is built from 14 residues. The V gene lost 0 bases and the J gene lost 2 bases, with 8 bases spanning the gap.

This chain uses TRBV15 with TRBJ1-5, with 9 bases aligning to TRBD1. The V gene end was trimmed by 3 bases and the J gene end by 7 bases; junction bases not matched to a gene: 4. Germline V gene lookup returns CDR1 LNHNV and CDR2 YYDKDF (reference sequence). The CDR3 runs 14 residues. CDR3 sequence reads: CATSRDRGIQPQHF. Here the CDR3 DNA reads TGTGCCACCAGCAGGGACAGGGGAATCCAGCCCCAGCATTTT.

The V call is TRBV5-8, the J call TRBJ1-5; TRBD1 matches at 7 bases. This CDR3 comprises 19 residues. With V trimmed by 2 bases and J by 0 bases, 14 bases remained unmatched. Germline CDR1 is SGHTS and CDR2 is YDEGEE. CDR3: CASSFYQRGRRYSNQPQHF. In DNA form, the CDR3 reads TGTGCCAGCAGCTTTTACCAGAGGGGGCGGAGGTATAGCAATCAGCCCCAGCATTTT.

This chain links TRBV7-8 with TRBJ1-2; D is perhaps TRBD1 (6 bases). Between the trimmed V and J ends, which lost 5 bases and 5 bases, there was a span of 15 bases. The CDR3 spans 14 residues. CDR1 is SGHVS and CDR2 is FQNEAQ in the germline V gene. The CDR3 DNA sequence: TGTGCCAGCAGCCCTAAGGGGCAGGGGTATGGCTACACCTTC. As protein: CASSPKGQGYGYTF. Full variable domain (remainder filled in from reference TRBV7-8 and TRBJ1-2): GAGVSQSPRYKVAKRGQDVALRCDPISGHVSLFWYQQALGQGPEFLTYFQNEAQLDKSGLPSDRFFAERPEGSVSTLKIQRTQQEDSAVYLCASSPKGQGYGYTFGSGTRLTVV.

This chain links TRBV13 with TRBJ2-6; 8 bases are shared with TRBD1. V was clipped by 7 bases and J by 2 bases; unmatched bases: 4. Per the germline V gene, CDR1 is PRHDT and CDR2 is FYEKMQ (reference sequence). The CDR3 spans 15 residues. The CDR3 sequence: CASTTGGPGANVLTF. CDR3 coding DNA: TGTGCCAGCACCACAGGGGGGCCTGGGGCCAACGTCCTGACTTTC.

The chain couples TRBV18 to TRBJ2-7; no reliable D call. V lost 0 bases and J 0 bases, leaving 9 bases between the germline ends. CDR3 length: 15 amino acids. Germline-derived CDR1 and CDR2 are KGHSH and LQKENI. For the CDR3, the DNA is TGTGCCAGCTCACCACCCGGCAGGTACTCCTACGAGCAGTACTTC. As protein: CASSPPGRYSYEQYF.

The chain combines TRBV5-5 with TRBJ2-7; tentatively, D is TRBD1 (5 bases). The ends were cut back, 2 bases at V and 3 bases at J, with 18 bases in the middle. CDR1 is SGHKS, CDR2 YYEKEE, per germline (reference sequence). CDR3 size: 16 residues. CDR3: CASSLFATASNYEQYF. The CDR3 DNA is TGTGCCAGCAGCTTATTCGCGACAGCTTCCAACTACGAGCAGTACTTC.

This clone was seen only a few times. The V and J genes are TRBV3-1 (or the pseudogene TRBV3-2) and TRBJ2-2; TRBD2 aligns across 7 bases. The CDR3 spans 16 residues. Trimming removed 4 bases from V and 4 bases from J; junction bases left unmatched: 9. Germline lookup yields CDR1 LGHDT and CDR2 YNNKEL (reference sequence). The CDR3 region is CASSRLGGSGTGELFF. For the CDR3, the DNA is TGTGCCAGCAGCCGGTTGGGGGGGTCTGGCACCGGGGAGCTGTTTTTT.

This clone was observed a handful of times. The same CDR3 also results from other DNA sequences found in this sample. In nucleotides, the CDR3 is TGCGCCAGCAGTGAGTCCGGGACAGGGTCCTACGAGCAGTACTTC. It translates to CASSESGTGSYEQYF. V is TRBV10-1 and J is TRBJ2-7; 9 nucleotides match TRBD1. Germline V gene sequence: CDR1 WNHNN, CDR2 SYGVQD (reference sequence). This CDR3 comprises 15 residues. With 0 bases clipped from V and 1 base from J, the junction kept 1 base outside the gene matches.

J is TRBJ1-2 and V is TRBV5-5; D unresolved. The CDR3 sequence is 13 residues long. Per germline, CDR1 SGHKS and CDR2 YYEKEE (reference sequence). V was clipped by 3 bases and J by 5 bases, with 11 bases between them. DNA of the CDR3: TGTGCCAGCAGCTCCCGGGGTGCATATGGCTACACCTTC. Translation: CASSSRGAYGYTF. Together with reference TRBV5-5 and TRBJ1-2, the CDR3 gives the full variable domain: DAGVTQSPTHLIKTRGQQVTLRCSPISGHKSVSWYQQVLGQGPQFIFQYYEKEERGRGNFPDRFSARQFPNYSSELNVNALLLGDSALYLCASSSRGAYGYTFGSGTRLTVV.

V and J are TRBV29-1 and TRBJ2-1; D is perhaps TRBD2 (5 bases). Germline CDR1 and CDR2: SQVTM and ANQGSEA. The CDR3 loop spans 13 amino acids. V was pared by 7 bases and J by 7 bases, with 17 bases between. The CDR3 protein is CSAAPGVRNEQFF. CDR3 nucleotide sequence: TGCAGCGCCGCCCCCGGGGTTAGGAATGAGCAGTTCTTC.

J is TRBJ1-1 and V is TRBV19; D might be TRBD1 (6 bases). The CDR3 is 12 amino acids. CDR1 and CDR2 from the germline V gene are LNHDA and SQIVND (reference sequence). Trimming pared 3 bases from V and 4 bases from J, leaving 6 bases between. The CDR3 bases are TGTGCCAGTAGTATGGGGGCCACTGAAGCTTTCTTT. Translation gives CASSMGATEAFF.

This clone was observed a single time. The chain links TRBV2 to TRBJ1-5, with TRBD1 matching 7 bases. The germline CDR1 and CDR2 sequences are SNHLY and FYNNEI. This CDR3 spans 16 amino acids. V lost 8 bases, J lost 0 bases, and 10 bases stayed unmatched. DNA for the CDR3: TGTGCCAGCCGGGACTCAGGGGGTCATAGCAATCAGCCCCAGCATTTT. Residues: CASRDSGGHSNQPQHF.

This rearrangement joins TRBV5-6 to TRBJ2-5; 7 nucleotides match TRBD2. CDR1 is SGHDT and CDR2 is YYEEEE in the germline V gene. The CDR3 covers 17 residues. With 4 bases clipped from V and 4 bases from J, the junction kept 16 bases outside the gene matches. In DNA form, the CDR3 reads TGTGCCAGCAGCCCCTTTATCCCGGGACTACAGACAGAGACCCAGTACTTC. Translated: CASSPFIPGLQTETQYF.

The chain has TRBV6-4 and TRBJ1-1; TRBD1 is a possible D gene (5 bases). The length of the CDR3 is 13 residues. Germline V gives CDR1 MRHNA, CDR2 SNTAGT. Trimming took off 3 bases at V and 5 bases at J, with 10 bases between the two ends. In DNA, the CDR3 is TGTGCCAGCAGTGAACAGGTTGGAACTGAAGCTTTCTTT. Translation: CASSEQVGTEAFF.